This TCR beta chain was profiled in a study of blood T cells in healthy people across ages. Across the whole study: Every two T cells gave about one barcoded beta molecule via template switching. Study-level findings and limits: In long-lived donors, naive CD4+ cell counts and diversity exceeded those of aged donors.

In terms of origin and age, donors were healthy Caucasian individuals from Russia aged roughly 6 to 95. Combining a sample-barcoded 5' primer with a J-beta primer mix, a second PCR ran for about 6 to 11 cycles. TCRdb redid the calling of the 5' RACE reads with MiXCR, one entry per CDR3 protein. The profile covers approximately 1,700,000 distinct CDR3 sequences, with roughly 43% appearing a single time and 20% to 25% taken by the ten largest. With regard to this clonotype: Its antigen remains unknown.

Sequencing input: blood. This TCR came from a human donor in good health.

The DNA for the CDR3 is TGTGCCATCTCTCCGGCGGGGACCCTCGGTGAGCAGTTCTTC. Encoded protein: CAISPAGTLGEQFF. The rearrangement joins TRBV10-3 to TRBJ2-1, with D possibly matching TRBD2 (6 bases). The CDR3 is made up of 14 amino acids. Germline V gene data show CDR1 as ENHRY and CDR2 as SYGVKD. V dropped 8 bases and J dropped 9 bases, with 20 bases sitting between them.